The clone carrying this T cell receptor beta chain was counted a few times. Antigen specificity is unknown. The source of the sample is a study of T cells in Graves' hyperthyroidism and ophthalmopathy. Study-wide context: Prior to any treatment, at the point of initial diagnosis, peripheral blood was collected.

This CDR3 spans 16 amino acids. J gave up 4 bases and V 7 bases, and 9 bases lay outside the gene matches. Germline CDR1 reads LNHDA; CDR2 reads SQIVND (reference sequence). General study points: Blood samples included most of the expanded thyroid clonotypes exceeding 0.001. Using 13 V-J features, a model discriminated ophthalmopathy from stable hyperthyroidism.

The diagnoses drew upon clinical symptoms, serum thyroxine and TRAb, thyroid ultrasound and orbital computed tomography. TCR beta CDR3 regions were amplified from RNA. In the first-round RT-PCR of the TCR CDR3, the HTBI primer set was used. MiXCR was run by TCRdb on the multiplex PCR reads, yielding one entry per CDR3 protein. The sample carries around 400,000 distinct CDR3 sequences, about 16% recorded once. The TCR originated in an older woman with Graves' ophthalmopathy. The V gene is TRBV19, the J gene TRBJ2-3, with 12 bases that match TRBD1. Specimen: blood. In DNA, the CDR3 is TGTGCCAGTAACGTCCCGGGACAGGGGGCATCAGATACGCAGTATTTT. Amino acids: CASNVPGQGASDTQYF.